These 5 T cell receptor beta chains were sequenced from one sample in a study of T cells in Graves' hyperthyroidism and ophthalmopathy. Authors of the study amplified TCR beta CDR3 regions from RNA transcripts. Researchers ran a first-round RT-PCR on the TCR CDR3 using the HTBI primer set. TCRdb redid the calling of the multiplex PCR reads with MiXCR, one entry per CDR3 protein. The sample has a few hundred thousand distinct CDR3 sequences, approximately 14% seen once. The sequenced material came from blood. These receptors were taken from a woman aged 18-29 years with Graves' hyperthyroidism.

This clonotype has just a few counts. This sequence joins TRBV2 and TRBJ2-7; TRBD2 matches at 13 bases. The CDR3 is 15 residues long. From germline, CDR1 is SNHLY and CDR2 FYNNEI. Losses at the gene ends were 5 bases for V and 3 bases for J; bases not matched to a gene: 4. The CDR3 DNA is TGTGCCAGCAGTAAGGGACTAGCGGGATGCTACGAGCAGTACTTC. Its translation: CASSKGLAGCYEQYF.

The chain combines TRBV9 with TRBJ1-1; possible D gene TRBD1, 6 bases. The CDR3 runs to 13 residues. CDR1 is SGDLS and CDR2 is YYNGEE in the germline V gene. V lost 8 bases, J lost 6 bases, and 17 bases lay in between. CDR3 coding DNA: TGTGCCAGTAGCCTTGAGGGGGGATCTGAAGCTTTCTTT. Protein product: CASSLEGGSEAFF.

This chain joins TRBV6-1 and TRBJ2-7; possibly TRBD2 for D (5 bases). Trimming removed 3 bases at V and 2 bases at J, with 14 bases between. The germline gives CDR1 MNHNS, CDR2 SASEGT. The CDR3 loop spans 15 amino acids. CDR3 in DNA: TGTGCCAGCAGTGATTCCGTGGCGGGCCCCTACGAGCAGTACTTC. Translated: CASSDSVAGPYEQYF.

This clonotype has a count of ten or more. The CDR3 here is CSAERGLDEQFF. CDR3 DNA sequence: TGCAGCGCCGAGAGAGGTCTCGATGAGCAGTTCTTC. The chain uses TRBV20-1 and TRBJ2-1, with no clear D. The germline V gene encodes CDR1 DFQATT and CDR2 SNEGSKA (reference sequence). This CDR3 comprises 12 residues.

The rearrangement joins TRBV18 to TRBJ1-3; no reliable D call. CDR3 length: 16 residues. V was trimmed by 2 bases and J by 1 base, leaving 12 bases between them. Germline V lookup: CDR1 KGHSH, CDR2 LQKENI. CDR3 coding DNA: TGTGCCAGCTCACCAACCTCGAGGGCATCTGGAAACACCATATATTTT. Translating gives CASSPTSRASGNTIYF.